This is a list of T cell receptor beta chains from one sample in a study of vaccination and CD4 T cells after COVID-19. No antigen is known for these receptors. TCRdb reprocessed the PCR reads with MiXCR, giving one entry per CDR3 protein. The sample has roughly 9,800 distinct CDR3 sequences, about 48% seen once. Sequenced: CD4+ T cells from blood, cultured in vitro. These receptors came from a human donor who had recovered from COVID-19. Each CDR3 is given with its conserved first and last residue. A D gene is named only where the DNA matches it firmly. The size field is filled for only some rows; it gives once, few, many or a size class.

d_gene | len | j_gene | v_gene | abundance | CDR3aa | CDR3nt
. | 15 | TRBJ1-5 | TRBV7-9 | few | CASSLIGADNQPQHF | TGTGCCAGCAGCTTGATAGGGGCTGACAATCAGCCCCAGCATTTT
TRBD1 | 15 | TRBJ1-6 | TRBV7-2 | . | CASSRDSDYNSPLHF | TGTGCCAGCAGTCGGGACAGTGACTATAATTCACCCCTCCACTTT
. | 14 | TRBJ2-1 | TRBV9 | once | CASSVVGDSPKQFF | TGTGCCAGCAGCGTAGTGGGTGACAGCCCAAAGCAGTTCTTC
. | 14 | TRBJ2-3 | TRBV6-2/TRBV6-3 | . | CASSHNRLTDTQYF | TGTGCCAGCAGTCACAATAGACTCACAGATACGCAGTATTTT
TRBD1 | 16 | TRBJ1-5 | TRBV10-3 | . | CAISESNRGGNQPQHF | TGTGCCATCAGTGAGTCGAACAGGGGAGGCAATCAGCCCCAGCATTTT
TRBD1 | 14 | TRBJ1-1 | TRBV20-1 | few | CSATHTGGNTEAFF | TGCAGTGCTACCCACACAGGGGGCAACACTGAAGCTTTCTTT
TRBD1 | 16 | TRBJ2-5 | TRBV5-4 | . | CASSDWRDRGRETQYF | TGTGCCAGCAGCGATTGGCGGGACAGGGGGCGGGAGACCCAGTACTTC
. | 12 | TRBJ2-7 | TRBV7-9 | . | CASSSRIYEQYF | TGTGCCAGCAGCTCCAGGATTTACGAGCAGTACTTC
TRBD2 | 17 | TRBJ2-2 | TRBV27 | . | CASSLRWLAGNTGELFF | TGTGCCAGCAGTTTAAGGTGGCTAGCGGGTAACACCGGGGAGCTGTTTTTT
. | 12 | TRBJ1-3 | TRBV7-7 | . | CASTSWGHTIYF | TGTGCTAGCACCTCGTGGGGGCACACCATATATTTT
. | 15 | TRBJ1-5 | TRBV6-2/TRBV6-3 | . | CASSYYGSGNQPQHF | TGTGCCAGCAGTTACTATGGTTCGGGCAATCAGCCCCAGCATTTT
TRBD1 | 15 | TRBJ1-3 | TRBV4-2 | . | CASSQTGTGGDTIYF | TGTGCCAGCAGCCAAACAGGGACAGGGGGTGACACCATATATTTT